The rows below give T cell receptor beta chains drawn from one sample of a study of post-analysis software for immune sequencing data. TCRdb redid the calling of the PCR reads with MiXCR, one entry per CDR3 protein. Of a few hundred thousand distinct CDR3 sequences listed, around 34% are singletons. Sequenced material: blood. These receptors came from a girl between 2 and 17 years old with multiple sclerosis. The CDR3 runs from the conserved cysteine through the conserved F or W. A D gene is named only where the DNA matches it firmly. Size tells how often a clone was seen (once, few, many) or the class of an expanded clone, and some rows leave it out.

d_call: TRBD1
cdr3_length: 16
j_call: TRBJ1-5
v_call: TRBV20-1
clone_size: few
cdr3_aa: CSARQTGERWGQPQHF
cdr3_nt: TGCAGTGCTAGACAAACAGGGGAACGTTGGGGACAGCCCCAGCATTTT

d_call: TRBD2
cdr3_length: 15
j_call: TRBJ2-7
v_call: TRBV4-2
clone_size: NA
cdr3_aa: CASSEGTSGGTEQYF
cdr3_nt: TGTGCCAGCAGCGAAGGGACTAGCGGGGGGACGGAGCAGTACTTC

d_call: TRBD2
cdr3_length: 13
j_call: TRBJ2-4
v_call: TRBV20-1
clone_size: NA
cdr3_aa: CSAKAGPRNIQYF
cdr3_nt: TGCAGTGCTAAAGCGGGACCAAGAAACATTCAGTACTTC

d_call: NA
cdr3_length: 14
j_call: TRBJ2-5
v_call: TRBV5-4
clone_size: few
cdr3_aa: CASSPQPRGETQYF
cdr3_nt: TGTGCCAGCAGCCCGCAACCTAGGGGGGAGACCCAGTACTTC

d_call: NA
cdr3_length: 13
j_call: TRBJ2-1
v_call: TRBV4-1
clone_size: few
cdr3_aa: CASRKPGANEQFF
cdr3_nt: TGCGCCAGCAGGAAGCCGGGAGCCAATGAGCAGTTCTTC

d_call: NA
cdr3_length: 12
j_call: TRBJ1-2
v_call: TRBV5-1
clone_size: NA
cdr3_aa: CASSLATDHYTF
cdr3_nt: TGCGCCAGCAGCTTGGCTACAGATCACTACACCTTC

d_call: NA
cdr3_length: 15
j_call: TRBJ2-5
v_call: TRBV20-1
clone_size: once
cdr3_aa: CSASTLGGPGETQYF
cdr3_nt: TGCAGTGCTAGCACGCTAGGGGGGCCGGGGGAGACCCAGTACTTC

d_call: NA
cdr3_length: 14
j_call: TRBJ2-5
v_call: TRBV5-1
clone_size: NA
cdr3_aa: CASSMGGEGETQYF
cdr3_nt: TGCGCCAGCAGCATGGGGGGCGAGGGAGAGACCCAGTACTTC

d_call: NA
cdr3_length: 13
j_call: TRBJ2-5
v_call: TRBV7-9
clone_size: few
cdr3_aa: CAGSRGQVETQYF
cdr3_nt: TGTGCCGGCAGTCGGGGGCAGGTTGAGACCCAGTACTTC

d_call: TRBD2
cdr3_length: 16
j_call: TRBJ2-5
v_call: TRBV5-1
clone_size: NA
cdr3_aa: CASSPPGLAVQETQYF
cdr3_nt: TGCGCCAGCAGTCCTCCGGGACTAGCGGTACAAGAGACCCAGTACTTC

d_call: NA
cdr3_length: 16
j_call: TRBJ1-2
v_call: TRBV9
clone_size: few
cdr3_aa: CASSESNGPSRGSYTF
cdr3_nt: TGTGCCAGCAGCGAATCGAACGGACCCTCCAGGGGTAGCTACACCTTC

d_call: NA
cdr3_length: 14
j_call: TRBJ1-6
v_call: TRBV5-1
clone_size: many
cdr3_aa: CASSLAQGDSPLHF
cdr3_nt: TGCGCCAGCAGCTTGGCACAGGGCGATTCACCCCTCCACTTT

d_call: NA
cdr3_length: 13
j_call: TRBJ2-7
v_call: TRBV27
clone_size: few
cdr3_aa: CASTRVQGYEQYF
cdr3_nt: TGTGCCAGCACCAGAGTTCAGGGATACGAGCAGTACTTC

d_call: NA
cdr3_length: 15
j_call: TRBJ1-6
v_call: TRBV25-1
clone_size: few
cdr3_aa: CASSEGRVVNSPLHF
cdr3_nt: TGTGCCAGCAGTGAGGGCAGGGTGGTTAATTCACCCCTCCACTTT

d_call: TRBD1
cdr3_length: 14
j_call: TRBJ1-2
v_call: TRBV13
clone_size: few
cdr3_aa: CASSPRTGISGYTF
cdr3_nt: TGTGCCAGCAGCCCCAGGACAGGGATAAGCGGCTACACCTTC

d_call: NA
cdr3_length: 16
j_call: TRBJ1-2
v_call: TRBV10-2
clone_size: NA
cdr3_aa: CASSDPRAGANYGYTF
cdr3_nt: TGCGCCAGCAGTGACCCTCGGGCCGGAGCTAACTATGGCTACACCTTC

d_call: TRBD1
cdr3_length: 13
j_call: TRBJ1-2
v_call: TRBV5-1
clone_size: NA
cdr3_aa: CASSRTGEAGYTF
cdr3_nt: TGCGCCAGCAGCCGTACAGGGGAGGCTGGCTACACCTTC

d_call: TRBD2
cdr3_length: 15
j_call: TRBJ2-3
v_call: TRBV5-1
clone_size: NA
cdr3_aa: CASSLQRGDTDTQYF
cdr3_nt: TGCGCCAGCAGCTTACAGCGGGGTGACACAGATACGCAGTATTTT

d_call: NA
cdr3_length: 16
j_call: TRBJ1-1
v_call: TRBV5-1
clone_size: few
cdr3_aa: CASSLAAGVGDTEAFF
cdr3_nt: TGCGCCAGCAGCTTGGCCGCTGGGGTAGGGGACACTGAAGCTTTCTTT

d_call: NA
cdr3_length: 15
j_call: TRBJ1-4
v_call: TRBV6-1
clone_size: few
cdr3_aa: CASNPGRAPGAKLFF
cdr3_nt: TGTGCCAGCAACCCCGGCCGGGCCCCCGGAGCAAAACTGTTTTTT

d_call: TRBD2
cdr3_length: 16
j_call: TRBJ2-1
v_call: TRBV6-6
clone_size: few
cdr3_aa: CASRASGIIMYNEQFF
cdr3_nt: TGTGCCAGCAGAGCCAGCGGGATTATCATGTACAATGAGCAGTTCTTC

d_call: TRBD2
cdr3_length: 15
j_call: TRBJ2-1
v_call: TRBV20-1
clone_size: NA
cdr3_aa: CSARNPGLALHEQFF
cdr3_nt: TGCAGTGCTAGGAATCCGGGACTAGCGTTACATGAGCAGTTCTTC

d_call: TRBD1
cdr3_length: 14
j_call: TRBJ1-5
v_call: TRBV7-2
clone_size: few
cdr3_aa: CASSFRGSNQPQHF
cdr3_nt: TGTGCCAGCAGCTTCAGGGGGAGCAATCAGCCCCAGCATTTT

d_call: NA
cdr3_length: 14
j_call: TRBJ2-3
v_call: TRBV7-3
clone_size: few
cdr3_aa: CASSLTSHTDTQYF
cdr3_nt: TGTGCCAGCAGCTTAACGTCCCACACAGATACGCAGTATTTT

d_call: NA
cdr3_length: 13
j_call: TRBJ2-7
v_call: TRBV21-1
clone_size: few
cdr3_aa: CASGKTGELEQYF
cdr3_nt: TGTGCCAGCGGAAAGACAGGGGAGCTCGAGCAGTACTTC

d_call: NA
cdr3_length: 13
j_call: TRBJ2-3
v_call: TRBV20-1
clone_size: many
cdr3_aa: CSASIAVLFTQYF
cdr3_nt: TGCAGTGCTAGTATCGCGGTGCTCTTTACGCAGTATTTT

d_call: TRBD2
cdr3_length: 18
j_call: TRBJ2-3
v_call: TRBV4-1
clone_size: few
cdr3_aa: CASSLGTSGGFSTDTQYF
cdr3_nt: TGCGCCAGCAGCCTCGGGACTAGCGGGGGGTTTAGCACAGATACGCAGTATTTT

d_call: TRBD2
cdr3_length: 16
j_call: TRBJ2-2
v_call: TRBV11-2
clone_size: NA
cdr3_aa: CASSLLAGTNTGELFF
cdr3_nt: TGTGCCAGCAGCTTACTAGCGGGAACGAACACCGGGGAGCTGTTTTTT

d_call: NA
cdr3_length: 17
j_call: TRBJ1-5
v_call: TRBV28
clone_size: few
cdr3_aa: CASSSRAIGVSNQPQHF
cdr3_nt: TGTGCCAGCAGTTCAAGGGCTATCGGGGTTAGCAATCAGCCCCAGCATTTT

d_call: NA
cdr3_length: 17
j_call: TRBJ1-2
v_call: TRBV7-9
clone_size: NA
cdr3_aa: CASSLGVMGEMSYGYTF
cdr3_nt: TGTGCCAGCAGCTTAGGAGTTATGGGGGAGATGAGCTATGGCTACACCTTC

d_call: NA
cdr3_length: 16
j_call: TRBJ2-7
v_call: TRBV5-5
clone_size: NA
cdr3_aa: CASSLGVQGTSYEQYF
cdr3_nt: TGTGCCAGCAGCTTGGGTGTTCAGGGGACCTCCTACGAGCAGTACTTC

d_call: TRBD2
cdr3_length: 13
j_call: TRBJ2-1
v_call: TRBV6-5
clone_size: NA
cdr3_aa: CASSGGVRHEQFF
cdr3_nt: TGTGCCAGCAGTGGGGGGGTCCGGCATGAGCAGTTCTTC

d_call: NA
cdr3_length: 12
j_call: TRBJ2-7
v_call: TRBV4-1
clone_size: NA
cdr3_aa: CASSHPAGEQYF
cdr3_nt: TGCGCCAGCAGCCACCCGGCAGGCGAGCAGTACTTC

d_call: TRBD2
cdr3_length: 16
j_call: TRBJ2-1
v_call: TRBV20-1
clone_size: few
cdr3_aa: CSARASGGEYYNEQFF
cdr3_nt: TGCAGTGCTAGAGCTAGCGGGGGGGAATATTACAATGAGCAGTTCTTC

d_call: NA
cdr3_length: 14
j_call: TRBJ1-1
v_call: TRBV7-2
clone_size: NA
cdr3_aa: CASSAGTPVTEAFF
cdr3_nt: TGTGCCAGCAGCGCCGGGACACCTGTGACTGAAGCTTTCTTT

d_call: TRBD1
cdr3_length: 16
j_call: TRBJ2-4
v_call: TRBV20-1
clone_size: few
cdr3_aa: CSARPGQAGAKNIQYF
cdr3_nt: TGCAGTGCTAGGCCCGGACAGGCCGGAGCCAAAAACATTCAGTACTTC

d_call: NA
cdr3_length: 16
j_call: TRBJ2-5
v_call: TRBV12-3/TRBV12-4
clone_size: once
cdr3_aa: CASSMRAGSHQETQYF
cdr3_nt: TGTGCCAGCAGTATGAGGGCAGGCTCTCACCAAGAGACCCAGTACTTC

d_call: NA
cdr3_length: 17
j_call: TRBJ2-2
v_call: TRBV15
clone_size: NA
cdr3_aa: CATSRDHTGSYTGELFF
cdr3_nt: TGTGCCACCAGCAGAGATCATACGGGCAGCTACACCGGGGAGCTGTTTTTT

d_call: NA
cdr3_length: 14
j_call: TRBJ1-1
v_call: TRBV3-1
clone_size: NA
cdr3_aa: CASSPRRVVTEAFF
cdr3_nt: TGTGCCAGCAGCCCCCGTCGTGTGGTCACTGAAGCTTTCTTT

d_call: TRBD1
cdr3_length: 13
j_call: TRBJ2-3
v_call: TRBV29-1
clone_size: few
cdr3_aa: CSGDRAETDTQYF
cdr3_nt: TGCAGCGGCGACAGGGCTGAAACAGATACGCAGTATTTT

d_call: NA
cdr3_length: 16
j_call: TRBJ2-5
v_call: TRBV11-1
clone_size: few
cdr3_aa: CASSSGNRVSEETQYF
cdr3_nt: TGTGCCAGCAGCTCAGGAAACAGGGTTTCAGAAGAGACCCAGTACTTC

d_call: NA
cdr3_length: 14
j_call: TRBJ2-5
v_call: TRBV7-6
clone_size: few
cdr3_aa: CASSLAIGRETQYF
cdr3_nt: TGTGCCAGCAGCTTAGCCATTGGGCGAGAGACCCAGTACTTC

d_call: TRBD1
cdr3_length: 16
j_call: TRBJ1-4
v_call: TRBV6-1
clone_size: NA
cdr3_aa: CASSGFPGTGDEKLFF
cdr3_nt: TGTGCCAGCAGTGGATTCCCCGGGACAGGGGATGAAAAACTGTTTTTT

d_call: TRBD1
cdr3_length: 14
j_call: TRBJ2-7
v_call: TRBV12-3/TRBV12-4
clone_size: NA
cdr3_aa: CASRFSGGGYEQYF
cdr3_nt: TGTGCCAGCAGGTTTTCAGGGGGTGGATACGAGCAGTACTTC

d_call: NA
cdr3_length: 11
j_call: TRBJ1-2
v_call: TRBV6-4
clone_size: NA
cdr3_aa: CASSEGNGYTF
cdr3_nt: TGTGCCAGCAGTGAAGGGAACGGCTACACCTTC

d_call: NA
cdr3_length: 15
j_call: TRBJ1-2
v_call: TRBV7-9
clone_size: NA
cdr3_aa: CASSLNRQENYSYTF
cdr3_nt: TGTGCCAGCAGTTTAAATCGACAGGAAAACTATAGCTACACCTTC

d_call: TRBD2
cdr3_length: 16
j_call: TRBJ2-1
v_call: TRBV5-4
clone_size: NA
cdr3_aa: CASSLGVLAGSSEQFF
cdr3_nt: TGTGCCAGCAGCTTGGGGGTACTAGCGGGGAGTAGTGAGCAGTTCTTC

d_call: NA
cdr3_length: 13
j_call: TRBJ2-3
v_call: TRBV5-1
clone_size: NA
cdr3_aa: CASSPEGTDTQYF
cdr3_nt: TGCGCCAGCAGCCCCGAGGGCACAGATACGCAGTATTTT

d_call: TRBD1
cdr3_length: 14
j_call: TRBJ1-1
v_call: TRBV11-2
clone_size: NA
cdr3_aa: CASSLTGVDTEAFF
cdr3_nt: TGTGCCAGCAGCCTTACAGGGGTGGACACTGAAGCTTTCTTT

d_call: NA
cdr3_length: 12
j_call: TRBJ2-5
v_call: TRBV15
clone_size: many
cdr3_aa: CATSRDRETQYF
cdr3_nt: TGTGCCACCAGCAGAGATCGAGAGACCCAGTACTTC

d_call: TRBD2
cdr3_length: 16
j_call: TRBJ2-7
v_call: TRBV4-1
clone_size: NA
cdr3_aa: CASSPWTSGGVYEQYF
cdr3_nt: TGCGCCAGCAGCCCGTGGACTAGCGGGGGGGTCTACGAGCAGTACTTC